Shown below are 27 T cell receptor beta chains from a single sample sequenced in a study of cytomegalovirus exposure and HLA in healthy donors. PCR employed 60 Vbeta and 13 Jbeta primers. Produced via immunoSEQ multiplex PCR; TCRdb's table is partial and in-frame only. The sample holds some 190,000 clones, under 80% seen once. What was sequenced was PBMCs. The origin of the receptors is a man aged 30 to 45 in good health and CMV-seropositive.

Here the CDR3 DNA reads TGCGCCAGCAGCTTGGGCAGACTTGAAGGCGATGAGCAGTTCTTC. Amino acid sequence: CASSLGRLEGDEQFF. V gene TRBV5-1 combines with J gene TRBJ2-1, with D unclear. The CDR3 is made up of 15 amino acids. Trimming cost V 0 bases and J 8 bases, with 15 bases left between them. The germline gives CDR1 SGHRS, CDR2 YFSETQ.

The chain recombines TRBV27 with TRBJ2-2, with TRBD1 identical over 7 bases. This CDR3 spans 16 amino acids. V was pared by 6 bases and J by 5 bases, with 12 bases of the junction left unmatched. Germline V gives CDR1 MNHEY, CDR2 SMNVEV (reference sequence). CDR3 coding DNA: TGTGCCAGCAGCTATACAGGTCCCAGGGGGACCGGGGAGCTGTTTTTT. Its translation is CASSYTGPRGTGELFF.

The V gene is TRBV29-1, the J gene TRBJ2-1; tentative D call: TRBD2 (6 bases). The V gene's germline CDR1 is SQVTM and CDR2 ANQGSEA. The CDR3 is made up of 14 amino acids. The ends were cut back, 8 bases at V and 5 bases at J, with 19 bases in the middle. The CDR3 is CSPLDSGYHNEQFF. CDR3 nucleotides: TGCAGCCCCCTTGATAGCGGTTACCACAATGAGCAGTTCTTC.

This chain uses TRBV5-1 with TRBJ1-6; TRBD1 matches 9 bases. The germline V gene has CDR1 SGHRS and CDR2 YFSETQ. Losses at the gene ends were 0 bases for V and 5 bases for J; bases not matched to a gene: 0. This CDR3 region has 15 residues. CDR3 sequence reads: CASSLGDRDNSPLHF. In DNA, the CDR3 is TGCGCCAGCAGCTTGGGGGACAGGGATAATTCACCCCTCCACTTT. The full variable domain, its missing parts supplied by reference TRBV5-1 and TRBJ1-6, is KAGVTQTPRYLIKTRGQQVTLSCSPISGHRSVSWYQQTPGQGLQFLFEYFSETQRNKGNFPGRFSGRQFSNSRSEMNVSTLELGDSALYLCASSLGDRDNSPLHFGNGTRLTVT.

This clone has just a few counts. The chain has TRBV15 and TRBJ2-1; tentative D call: TRBD1 (5 bases). Germline V gene lookup returns CDR1 LNHNV and CDR2 YYDKDF (reference sequence). The V gene lost 8 bases and the J gene lost 6 bases, with 20 bases spanning the gap. The CDR3 sequence is 15 residues long. The CDR3 reads CATRARQGEFNEQFF. DNA of the CDR3: TGTGCCACCCGAGCGAGGCAGGGTGAATTCAATGAGCAGTTCTTC.

This chain uses TRBV6-1 with TRBJ1-5; TRBD1 agrees at 7 bases. The junction had 9 bases not matched to a gene; V was cut back by 4 bases and J by 3 bases. Germline-derived CDR1 and CDR2 are MNHNS and SASEGT. This CDR3 is 16 amino acids long. The CDR3 reads CASSVRDSSPNQPQHF. CDR3 bases: TGTGCCAGCAGTGTCCGGGACAGCTCGCCCAATCAGCCCCAGCATTTT.

V gene TRBV6-6 combines with J gene TRBJ1-4, with a tentative D call TRBD1 (6 bases). V gave up 2 bases and J gave up 7 bases, with 14 bases separating them. Germline CDR1 is MNHNY and CDR2 is SVGAGI (reference sequence). The CDR3 extends over 15 amino acids. The DNA for the CDR3 is TGTGCCAGCAGTTACGCCACAGGGCGTAGTGAAAAACTGTTTTTT. Its protein product is CASSYATGRSEKLFF.

This rearrangement joins TRBV6-1 to TRBJ1-1, with a possible D match to TRBD1 (6 bases). Trimming removed 6 bases at V and 5 bases at J, with 10 bases between. This CDR3 is 12 amino acids long. Germline values: CDR1 MNHNS, CDR2 SASEGT. For the CDR3, the DNA is TGTGCCAGCAGCTGGACAGAAACTGAAGCTTTCTTT. Protein: CASSWTETEAFF.

This clone was recorded a few times. The gene calls are TRBV6-1 and TRBJ2-5; TRBD1 might be the D (5 bases). This CDR3 has 13 amino acids. V lost 4 bases to trimming and J lost 4 bases, with 10 bases between them. Germline CDR1 is MNHNS and CDR2 is SASEGT. CDR3 loop: CASSARQTETQYF. As DNA, the CDR3 is TGTGCCAGCAGTGCTCGACAGACAGAGACCCAGTACTTC.

The V and J genes are TRBV4-2 and TRBJ2-1, with 14 bases lining up with TRBD2. Trimming at V came to 4 bases and at J to 2 bases, leaving 4 bases not matched to a gene. This CDR3 region has 17 residues. The germline V gene has CDR1 LGHNA and CDR2 YNFKEQ. The CDR3 DNA sequence: TGTGCCAGCAGCCTCGGACTAGCGGGAGGAACCTACAATGAGCAGTTCTTC. Translated, it gives CASSLGLAGGTYNEQFF.

The chain couples TRBV7-3 to TRBJ2-2; 11 positions match TRBD2. This CDR3 has 16 residues. Looked up from germline, CDR1 is SGHTA and CDR2 is FQGTGA. The trim removed 5 bases at V and 0 bases at J, leaving 2 bases unmatched. The CDR3: CASSPGLAANTGELFF. Written as DNA, the CDR3 is TGTGCCAGCAGCCCGGGACTAGCGGCGAACACCGGGGAGCTGTTTTTT. Full variable domain (rest looked up from reference TRBV7-3 and TRBJ2-2): GAGVSQTPSNKVTEKGKYVELRCDPISGHTALYWYRQSLGQGPEFLIYFQGTGAADDSGLPNDRFFAVRPEGSVSTLKIQRTERGDSAVYLCASSPGLAANTGELFFGEGSRLTVL.

The rearrangement joins TRBV28 to TRBJ2-5, with TRBD2 matching 12 bases. CDR3 length: 16 amino acids. Looked up from germline, CDR1 is MDHEN and CDR2 is SYDVKM. V was pared by 6 bases and J by 4 bases, with 9 bases of the junction left unmatched. The CDR3 sequence is CASSTTSGSLGETQYF. Here the CDR3 DNA reads TGTGCCAGCAGCACGACTAGCGGGAGTTTAGGAGAGACCCAGTACTTC. The complete variable domain, with remaining parts taken from reference TRBV28 and TRBJ2-5, reads DVKVTQSSRYLVKRTGEKVFLECVQDMDHENMFWYRQDPGLGLRLIYFSYDVKMKEKGDIPEGYSVSREKKERFSLILESASTNQTSMYLCASSTTSGSLGETQYFGPGTRLLVL.

V gene TRBV28 combines with J gene TRBJ1-4; no clear D. V shed 0 bases and J shed 3 bases, with 5 bases lying between them. The CDR3 sequence is 14 residues long. The germline V gene has CDR1 MDHEN and CDR2 SYDVKM. The CDR3: CASSLWASNEKLFF. The CDR3 DNA reads as TGTGCCAGCAGTTTATGGGCTTCTAATGAAAAACTGTTTTTT. Supplemented by reference TRBV28 and TRBJ1-4, the full variable domain reads DVKVTQSSRYLVKRTGEKVFLECVQDMDHENMFWYRQDPGLGLRLIYFSYDVKMKEKGDIPEGYSVSREKKERFSLILESASTNQTSMYLCASSLWASNEKLFFGSGTQLSVL.

The rearrangement links TRBV19 to TRBJ2-1; 13 nucleotides agree with TRBD2. V shed 3 bases and J 2 bases; nucleotides not matched to a gene: 7. Germline V CDR1 and CDR2: LNHDA, SQIVND (reference sequence). CDR3 length: 18 amino acids. The CDR3 is CASSIAGLAGAAYNEQFF. The CDR3 nucleotides read TGTGCCAGTAGTATCGCCGGACTAGCGGGGGCGGCCTACAATGAGCAGTTCTTC.

This clone was counted a single time. The V and J genes are TRBV5-8 and TRBJ2-7; possibly TRBD1 for D (6 bases). Germline V gene lookup returns CDR1 SGHTS and CDR2 YDEGEE. Trimming removed 10 bases from V and 5 bases from J, with 16 bases in between. This CDR3 region has 12 residues. DNA of the CDR3: TGTGCCCCAGGGGCTGAAACCCACGAGCAGTACTTC. This translates into CAPGAETHEQYF.

V gene TRBV2 combines with J gene TRBJ1-1; TRBD1 matches 7 bases. The V gene end was trimmed by 7 bases and the J gene end by 3 bases; junction bases not matched to a gene: 8. CDR1 is SNHLY and CDR2 is FYNNEI in the germline V gene. The CDR3 extends over 14 amino acids. As DNA, the CDR3 is TGTGCCAGCATGGGACCGGGGACAGACACTGAAGCTTTCTTT. Protein: CASMGPGTDTEAFF.

The count of this clone is one. The V gene is TRBV5-1, the J gene TRBJ2-7; unclear D gene. Germline lookup yields CDR1 SGHRS and CDR2 YFSETQ. V dropped 1 base and J dropped 0 bases, with 14 bases sitting between them. The CDR3 is 16 residues long. As DNA, the CDR3 is TGCGCCAGCAGCTTGATCCTGGAGCGAGACTCCTACGAGCAGTACTTC. This gives the protein CASSLILERDSYEQYF. The full variable domain, rest sourced from reference TRBV5-1 and TRBJ2-7, is KAGVTQTPRYLIKTRGQQVTLSCSPISGHRSVSWYQQTPGQGLQFLFEYFSETQRNKGNFPGRFSGRQFSNSRSEMNVSTLELGDSALYLCASSLILERDSYEQYFGPGTRLTVT.

The chain joins TRBV6-6 to TRBJ1-1; D call uncertain. From germline, CDR1 is MNHNY and CDR2 SVGAGI (reference sequence). The ends were cut back, 6 bases at V and 3 bases at J, with 11 bases in the middle. CDR3 size: 13 residues. CDR3 in DNA: TGTGCCAGCAGGACAAGGCGGGACACTGAAGCTTTCTTT. This encodes CASRTRRDTEAFF.

The gene calls are TRBV7-2 and TRBJ2-7, with a possible D match to TRBD1 (6 bases). The CDR3 sequence is 14 residues long. Germline CDR1 SGHTA, CDR2 FQGNSA. V lost 1 base, J lost 1 base, and 8 bases lay in between. The CDR3 loop is CASSLGTASYEQYF. DNA for the CDR3: TGTGCCAGCAGCTTAGGGACAGCATCCTACGAGCAGTACTTC. Using reference TRBV7-2 and TRBJ2-7 for the parts outside the CDR3, the full variable domain is GAGVSQSPSNKVTEKGKDVELRCDPISGHTALYWYRQSLGQGLEFLIYFQGNSAPDKSGLPSDRFSAERTGGSVSTLTIQRTQQEDSAVYLCASSLGTASYEQYFGPGTRLTVT.

The gene calls are TRBV19 and TRBJ1-1, with D possibly matching TRBD1 (6 bases). The CDR3 sequence is 14 residues long. Between the trimmed V and J ends, which lost 7 bases and 4 bases, there was a span of 16 bases. CDR1 and CDR2 (germline): LNHDA, SQIVND (reference sequence). Written as DNA, the CDR3 is TGTGCCAGTACTCGGGACAAGCCGACCACTGAAGCTTTCTTT. It translates to CASTRDKPTTEAFF.

This clone turned up a few times. The V gene is TRBV19, the J gene TRBJ1-6; D unresolved. CDR1 and CDR2 (germline): LNHDA, SQIVND (reference sequence). CDR3 length: 13 residues. This CDR3 reads CASPTVSNSPLHF. The DNA for the CDR3 is TGTGCAAGCCCCACAGTTTCAAATTCACCCCTCCACTTT.

This clone was seen just once. This chain joins TRBV5-1 and TRBJ1-1; 7 positions agree with TRBD1. This CDR3 comprises 13 residues. Germline CDR1 and CDR2: SGHRS and YFSETQ. With 6 bases clipped from V and 3 bases from J, the junction kept 5 bases outside the gene matches. The CDR3 spells CASNRDRDTEAFF. CDR3 nucleotides: TGCGCCAGCAATAGAGACAGGGACACTGAAGCTTTCTTT.

The chain uses TRBV5-1 and TRBJ2-1; perhaps TRBD1 as D (8 bases). V lost 4 bases to trimming and J lost 7 bases, with 18 bases between them. CDR3 length: 15 amino acids. The germline gives CDR1 SGHRS, CDR2 YFSETQ. The CDR3 spells CASSGGGQGANEQFF. CDR3 nucleotide sequence: TGCGCCAGCAGCGGGGGGGGGCAGGGGGCGAATGAGCAGTTCTTC.

The J gene is TRBJ1-2, the V gene TRBV5-1, with D maybe TRBD1 (5 bases). In germline, CDR1 is SGHRS, CDR2 YFSETQ. V lost 3 bases and J lost 0, with 12 bases in between. The CDR3 spans 15 residues. This CDR3 is CASSSPGETNYGYTF. The CDR3 DNA reads TGCGCCAGCAGCTCCCCGGGGGAGACTAACTATGGCTACACCTTC. The full variable domain, its missing parts supplied by reference TRBV5-1 and TRBJ1-2, is KAGVTQTPRYLIKTRGQQVTLSCSPISGHRSVSWYQQTPGQGLQFLFEYFSETQRNKGNFPGRFSGRQFSNSRSEMNVSTLELGDSALYLCASSSPGETNYGYTFGSGTRLTVV.

The chain recombines TRBV28 with TRBJ2-1; 7 bases align to TRBD1. Germline CDR1 reads MDHEN; CDR2 reads SYDVKM. The CDR3 consists of 14 residues. V lost 5 bases to trimming and J lost 15 bases; unmatched junction nucleotides: 16. The CDR3 bases are TGTGCCAGCAGTACCAGACAGGGAATTACGGTTCTGTTCTTC. It specifies CASSTRQGITVLFF.

A remark on this clone: In the same sample, other DNA sequences code for this CDR3. The rearrangement links TRBV30 to TRBJ2-5; maybe TRBD1 (6 bases). This CDR3 has 13 amino acids. Trimming took 2 bases from V and 5 from J, leaving 12 bases between them. Per the germline V gene, CDR1 is GTSNPN and CDR2 is SVGIG (reference sequence). CDR3 coding DNA: TGTGCCTGGAGTAGAGGGGGTGGGGAGACCCAGTACTTC. As protein: CAWSRGGGETQYF.

V is TRBV28 and J is TRBJ2-5; D remains unclear. The J call may be incorrect, as the DNA end agrees better with TRBJ2-7. This CDR3 has 14 residues. Germline CDR1 and CDR2: MDHEN and SYDVKM. CDR3 nucleotides: TGTGCCAGCAGTGCGTCCGGCAGAGGCTACGAGCAGTACTTC. Its translation is CASSASGRGYEQYF.